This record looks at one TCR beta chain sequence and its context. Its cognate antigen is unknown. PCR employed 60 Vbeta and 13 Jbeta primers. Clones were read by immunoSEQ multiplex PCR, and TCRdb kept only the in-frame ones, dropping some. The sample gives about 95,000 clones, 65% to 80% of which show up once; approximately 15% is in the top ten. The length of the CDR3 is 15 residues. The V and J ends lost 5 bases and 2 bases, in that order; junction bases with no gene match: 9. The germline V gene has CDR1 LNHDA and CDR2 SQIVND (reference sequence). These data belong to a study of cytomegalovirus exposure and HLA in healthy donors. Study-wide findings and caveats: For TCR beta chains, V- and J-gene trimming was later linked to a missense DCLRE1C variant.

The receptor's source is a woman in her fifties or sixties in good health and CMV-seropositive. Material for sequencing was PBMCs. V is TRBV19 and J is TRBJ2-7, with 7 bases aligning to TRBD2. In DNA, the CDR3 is TGTGCCAGTAGTCCCCGCTGGGAGGGGACCTACGAGCAGTACTTC. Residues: CASSPRWEGTYEQYF.